Only a few counts were recorded for the clone carrying this T cell receptor (beta chain). The data derive from a study of blood T cell repertoires in COVID-19. TCRdb's copy holds only in-frame clones and misses some; the assay was immunoSEQ multiplex PCR. The sample includes over 200,000 clones, 88% of them seen just once. The ends were cut back, 0 bases at V and 7 bases at J, with 6 bases in the middle. The germline V gene encodes CDR1 LNHNV and CDR2 YYDKDF (reference sequence). The CDR3 has 12 residues. Sequencing was carried out using peripheral blood. This TCR came from a human donor in a cohort sampled during active COVID-19. The chain is built from TRBV15 and TRBJ1-2; D remains unclear. In DNA, the CDR3 is TGTGCCACCAGCAGAGACAGGCTTGGCTACACCTTC. It translates to CATSRDRLGYTF.